These 8 T cell receptor beta chains were sequenced from one sample in a study of human T cells and chemical hapten exposure. The time point was: pre-sensitization, week 0. Specified treatment: therapeutic diphenylcyclopropenone sensitization with weekly scalp DPC. Total RNA was extracted from unfractionated whole blood. TCRdb passed the RACE reads through MiXCR, listing each CDR3 protein once. The data contain 30,000 to 40,000 distinct CDR3 sequences, around 12% of them singletons. Sequenced here: whole blood, sampled in connection with sensitization to the hapten diphenylcyclopropenone (DPC). These receptors were taken from a woman aged 40-49 years with alopecia areata. Some clones in this sample may be carry-over from other donors' samples.

This clonotype was seen at least ten times. The V gene is TRBV20-1, the J gene TRBJ2-7; 7 nucleotides match TRBD1. V dropped 1 base and J dropped 0; count of bases not matched to a gene: 6. This CDR3 region has 15 residues. CDR1 is DFQATT, CDR2 SNEGSKA, per germline (reference sequence). CDR3 in amino acids: CSARGDRVSSYEQYF. Here the CDR3 DNA reads TGCAGTGCTAGAGGAGACAGGGTCAGCTCCTACGAGCAGTACTTC.

V and J are TRBV27 and TRBJ1-1; D possibly corresponds to TRBD1 (5 bases). CDR1 is MNHEY and CDR2 is SMNVEV in the germline V gene (reference sequence). V was cut by 3 bases and J by 0 bases, with 8 bases left in between. This CDR3 contains 14 residues. The CDR3 spells CASSLGRMNTEAFF. In DNA, the CDR3 is TGTGCCAGCAGTTTGGGACGGATGAACACTGAAGCTTTCTTT.

The rearrangement links TRBV29-1 to TRBJ1-1; D not certain. This CDR3 spans 13 amino acids. The V gene's germline CDR1 is SQVTM and CDR2 ANQGSEA. V dropped 1 base and J dropped 4 bases, with 10 bases sitting between them. The CDR3 nucleotides read TGCAGCGTTGAAGTCCCGGGAGGCACTGAAGCTTTCTTT. As protein: CSVEVPGGTEAFF.

On this clonotype itself: A much larger clone sits a single nucleotide away, making a read error possible. J is TRBJ2-3 and V is TRBV7-8; TRBD1 might be the D (5 bases). There are 14 residues in the CDR3. V was shortened by 1 base and J by 5 bases, with 10 bases between the two germline ends. CDR1 is SGHVS, CDR2 FQNEAQ, per germline. In nucleotides, the CDR3 is TGTGCCAGCAGCTTAGTGGGGCGGATAGATACGCAGTATTTT. This codes for CASSLVGRIDTQYF.

This clonotype was found many times. The chain uses TRBV20-1 and TRBJ2-1, with TRBD2 identical over 10 bases. The germline V gene has CDR1 DFQATT and CDR2 SNEGSKA (reference sequence). The V and J ends lost 0 bases and 0 bases, in that order; junction bases with no gene match: 8. The CDR3 contains 18 residues. The CDR3 coding sequence is TGCAGTGCTAGAGATGTGAGCGGGAGGGGCGGCTCCTACAATGAGCAGTTCTTC. As protein: CSARDVSGRGGSYNEQFF.

In its sample, this clonotype was seen many times. This chain uses TRBV5-6 with TRBJ1-4, with unresolved D. Trimming left V 1 base short and J 5 bases short, with 12 bases between. CDR1 SGHDT and CDR2 YYEEEE come from the germline V gene. The CDR3 loop spans 15 amino acids. In nucleotides, the CDR3 is TGTGCCAGCAGCTTGTTTGATCTCGTGAATGAAAAACTGTTTTTT. This translates into CASSLFDLVNEKLFF.

The chain links TRBV12-3 or TRBV12-4 to TRBJ2-1; unclear D gene. V dropped 3 bases and J dropped 7 bases, with 7 bases sitting between them. The CDR3 is 12 amino acids. CDR3 sequence (DNA): TGTGCCAGCAGTTTTGGGGTTAATGAGCAGTTCTTC. The encoded protein is CASSFGVNEQFF.

This clonotype came up a few times. The chain links TRBV6-5 to TRBJ2-1; D not certain. The CDR3 extends over 15 amino acids. V was shortened by 6 bases and J by 5 bases, with 17 bases between the two germline ends. Germline-derived CDR1 and CDR2 are MNHEY and SVGAGI. The CDR3 DNA reads TGTGCCAGCAGCTACCTCTCCGGCGGAGACAATGAGCAGTTCTTC. As protein: CASSYLSGGDNEQFF.